A selection of T cell receptor beta chains follows, all from one sample in a study of blood T cells in healthy people across ages. From the 5' RACE reads, TCRdb called clonotypes with MiXCR, one entry per CDR3 protein. The sample includes 750,000 to 950,000 distinct CDR3 sequences, around a quarter of them seen just once. Separately, the same data were catalogued under a study of T cells of mothers and their children.

Sequenced material: blood. These receptors all stem from a boy aged 5-17 years in good health. Both conserved end residues are part of each CDR3. Each record gives: clone size, D gene, J gene, V gene, CDR3 DNA, CDR3 protein. D genes are given only for firm matches. Clone size, where shown, is once, few, many, or a class for clones that have expanded.

many TRBD1 TRBJ1-4 TRBV12-3/TRBV12-4 TGTGCCAGCAGTTTACCTGGGACAGGGTTTACAAATATAGAAAAACTGTTTTTT CASSLPGTGFTNIEKLFF
few . TRBJ1-2 TRBV7-9 TGTGCCAGCAGCGGGGCGGCCCAAGGCTACACCTTC CASSGAAQGYTF
. TRBD1 TRBJ2-2 TRBV12-3/TRBV12-4 TGTGCCAGCAGAGGGGGCGCGGAAACCGGGGAGCTGTTTTTT CASRGGAETGELFF
. . TRBJ2-7 TRBV20-1 TGCAGTGCTAGAGAGGAAGGCGCCTACGAGCAGTACTTC CSAREEGAYEQYF
. . TRBJ1-1 TRBV30 TGTGCCTGGACAGGCGACATGAACACTGAAGCTTTCTTT CAWTGDMNTEAFF
. . TRBJ2-2 TRBV5-1 TGCGCCAGCAGCTTGGCCGTAGGACGGGCGAACACCGGGGAGCTGTTTTTT CASSLAVGRANTGELFF
. TRBD2 TRBJ2-7 TRBV28 TGTGCCAGCAGCAAACTAGCGGGGCCAGAGTACGAGCAGTACTTC CASSKLAGPEYEQYF
few . TRBJ1-6 TRBV28 TGTGCCAGCAGTCCCACGAATTCACCCCTCCACTTT CASSPTNSPLHF
. . TRBJ2-7 TRBV3-1 TGTGCCAGCAGCACCTACAGGTCGAGTCGCTACGAGCAGTACTTC CASSTYRSSRYEQYF
few . TRBJ2-1 TRBV19 TGTGCCAGTAGTATTCACCGCGAATATGAGCAGTTCTTC CASSIHREYEQFF
. . TRBJ2-1 TRBV6-2/TRBV6-3 TGTGCCAGCAGTTACTCCCAGCTAAATGAGCAGTTCTTC CASSYSQLNEQFF
. . TRBJ2-2 TRBV7-9 TGTGCCAGCAGGCCGCGACCCGACACCGGGGAGCTGTTTTTT CASRPRPDTGELFF
few TRBD1 TRBJ2-7 TRBV20-1 TGCAGTGCTCAGAAGGCAGGGGGCTCCTACGAGCAGTACTTC CSAQKAGGSYEQYF
. . TRBJ2-5 TRBV5-1 TGCGCCAGCAGCTTCGGACGAGTCTCCGAGACCCAGTACTTC CASSFGRVSETQYF
. . TRBJ2-1 TRBV2 TGTGCCAGCAGTGATTTCAGGGCCGGGAGCAATGAGCAGTTCTTC CASSDFRAGSNEQFF
few . TRBJ1-2 TRBV7-9 TGTGCCAGCAGCTTATCCCCCCTAACTGGGAATGGCTACACCTTC CASSLSPLTGNGYTF
few TRBD1 TRBJ2-7 TRBV6-1 TGTGCCAGCAGGCGGGACAGGGCGTACTACGAGCAGTACTTC CASRRDRAYYEQYF
. TRBD1 TRBJ2-4 TRBV12-3/TRBV12-4 TGTGCCAGCAGTTCCTCGGACAGGCTAGCCAAAAACATTCAGTACTTC CASSSSDRLAKNIQYF
. . TRBJ2-4 TRBV7-9 TGTGCCAGCAGCTTAGACGGGCTAGCCAAAAACATTCAGTACTTC CASSLDGLAKNIQYF
. TRBD2 TRBJ2-1 TRBV11-2 TGTGCCAGCAGCTTCCGGCGGGGGGTACTCTCTCTTGGCAATGAGCAGTTCTTC CASSFRRGVLSLGNEQFF
many . TRBJ2-7 TRBV20-1 TGCAGTGGGAAGGGGAGTTACGGGGGCGACGAGCAGTACTTC CSGKGSYGGDEQYF
. . TRBJ1-2 TRBV20-1 TGCAGTGCTTTTGGTTTGGGCTACACCTTC CSAFGLGYTF
. TRBD1 TRBJ2-1 TRBV30 TGTGCCTGGAGTCGGCGGCAGGGGGCTCGGAATGAGCAGTTCTTC CAWSRRQGARNEQFF
. . TRBJ2-1 TRBV6-4 TGTGCCAGCAGTGGGGGCTTAGGAGGTGAGCAGTTCTTC CASSGGLGGEQFF
. TRBD2 TRBJ2-1 TRBV5-1 TGCGCCAGCAGCCGGGGACTAGCGGCCAATGAGCAGTTCTTC CASSRGLAANEQFF
. . TRBJ2-3 TRBV6-5 TGTGCCAGCAGTTACAACGGAGCTTTATCAGATACGCAGTATTTT CASSYNGALSDTQYF
few . TRBJ1-4 TRBV3-1 TGTGCCAGCAGCCAAGAAAGAGGGATTCTTGATGAAAAACTGTTTTTT CASSQERGILDEKLFF
. TRBD2 TRBJ2-7 TRBV7-6 TGTGCCAGCAGCGCGGGCTCGAGGGCGGGGGGTGACGAGCAGTACTTC CASSAGSRAGGDEQYF
. . TRBJ2-5 TRBV11-3 TGTGCCAGCAGCCTAGAGAGGGACCGGAGATACTTC CASSLERDRRYF
. . TRBJ2-1 TRBV24-1 TGTGCCACCAGTGAAGACAGCTACAATGAGCAGTTCTTC CATSEDSYNEQFF
. . TRBJ1-3 TRBV4-1 TGCGCCAGCAGCCAAGATTTTGGAAACACCATATATTTT CASSQDFGNTIYF
. TRBD1 TRBJ2-7 TRBV15 TGTGCCACCAGCGGGAGGACAGGGGGCTACGAGCAGTACTTC CATSGRTGGYEQYF
few . TRBJ1-2 TRBV7-9 TGTGCCATCTGGGGTATGGATGGCTACACCTTC CAIWGMDGYTF
. . TRBJ1-6 TRBV3-1 TGTGCCAGCAGCCAGGGGGCTAGTTCACCCCTCCACTTT CASSQGASSPLHF
. . TRBJ1-1 TRBV29-1 TGCAGCGTCCCTCTGAACACTGAAGCTTTCTTT CSVPLNTEAFF
. TRBD1 TRBJ2-2 TRBV5-1 TGCGCCAGCAGCTTTACAGGGGGTAGAAACACCGGGGAGCTGTTTTTT CASSFTGGRNTGELFF
few TRBD1 TRBJ2-5 TRBV19 TGTGCCAGTAGTCGACAGGGGGTTGGGGAAGAGACCCAGTACTTC CASSRQGVGEETQYF
few . TRBJ2-5 TRBV28 TGTGCCAGCAGCCTCCGGTCCGGGGTGGAGACCCAGTACTTC CASSLRSGVETQYF
. TRBD1 TRBJ2-7 TRBV7-2 TGTGCCAGCAGCTTAGTTGACAGGGGGTTAACCTACGAGCAGTACTTC CASSLVDRGLTYEQYF
. . TRBJ1-6 TRBV12-3/TRBV12-4 TGTGCCAGCAGGGGCCAGGGAGGGTATAATTCACCCCTCCACTTT CASRGQGGYNSPLHF
. TRBD1 TRBJ1-1 TRBV2 TGTGCCAGCAGGGGGACAGGGGGTTATACTGAAGCTTTCTTT CASRGTGGYTEAFF
once TRBD1 TRBJ2-3 TRBV12-3/TRBV12-4 TGTGCCAGCACCGGGGACAGCCCTAGGCAGTATTTT CASTGDSPRQYF
. . TRBJ1-6 TRBV25-1 TGTGCCAGCAGTGAAGCCCAGTCCTATAATTCACCCCTCCACTTT CASSEAQSYNSPLHF
. . TRBJ2-5 TRBV29-1 TGCAGCGTTGGTCCGACAGACGAGACCCAGTACTTC CSVGPTDETQYF